The T cell receptor beta chain under discussion was sequenced for a study of shared clonotypes between healthy human individuals. A CD45RA-negative memory subset and a CD45RA+ naive subset were separated from the CD4+ cells. Trimming took off 11 bases at V and 5 bases at J, with 12 bases between the two ends. The CDR3 has 11 residues. Germline V CDR1 and CDR2: MNHEY, SMNVEV (reference sequence). A word on this clone: Its antigen is as yet unknown.

General observations from the study: Richness estimates generally favored naive over memory subsets.

Sequencing was performed with immunoSEQ multiplex PCR; in TCRdb, only in-frame clones are kept and a portion is missing. The table shows 1.6 million or so clones, with around 95% occurring only once. The TCR sequence derives from a young man in good health. This chain uses TRBV27 with TRBJ2-5; possible D gene TRBD2, 6 bases. The specimen sequenced was naive CD4+ T cells sorted from blood. The subset is: CD45RA+ positively selected. The CDR3 is CARGVEETQYF. The DNA of the CDR3 is TGTGCCCGCGGGGTGGAGGAGACCCAGTACTTC.